A selection of T cell receptor beta chains follows, all from one sample in a study of shared clonotypes between healthy human individuals. Profiled with immunoSEQ multiplex PCR; TCRdb holds only in-frame clones, not every one. The sample yields millions of clones, 85% to 95% seen once. Sequencing input: naive CD4+ T cells sorted from blood. The origin of the receptors is a man aged 18-30 years in good health. Each CDR3 is given with its conserved first and last residue. Fields, in order: clone size, D gene, J gene, V gene, CDR3 protein, CDR3 DNA. A D gene is named only where the DNA matches it firmly. A clone size is listed for some rows: how often the clone was seen (once, few, many), or a class if it is expanded.

clone size: .
D gene: TRBD1
J gene: TRBJ1-4
V gene: TRBV19
CDR3 protein: CASSDRDQGKLFF
CDR3 DNA: TGTGCCAGTAGTGACAGGGACCAGGGGAAACTGTTTTTT

clone size: .
D gene: TRBD2
J gene: TRBJ2-1
V gene: TRBV19
CDR3 protein: CASTFSGRAAYNEQFF
CDR3 DNA: TGTGCCAGTACCTTTAGCGGGAGGGCCGCCTACAATGAGCAGTTCTTC

clone size: .
D gene: TRBD2
J gene: TRBJ2-7
V gene: TRBV6-7
CDR3 protein: CASSGTSGGSPHEQYF
CDR3 DNA: TGTGCCAGCAGCGGGACTAGCGGGGGGTCCCCTCACGAGCAGTACTTC

clone size: .
D gene: .
J gene: TRBJ1-3
V gene: TRBV6-1
CDR3 protein: CASSEGGTITGNTIYF
CDR3 DNA: TGTGCCAGCAGTGAAGGGGGAACAATTACTGGAAACACCATATATTTT

clone size: .
D gene: .
J gene: TRBJ1-1
V gene: TRBV7-9
CDR3 protein: CASSFQTTGINTEAFF
CDR3 DNA: TGTGCCAGCAGCTTCCAGACTACAGGGATTAACACTGAAGCTTTCTTT

clone size: once
D gene: .
J gene: TRBJ1-2
V gene: TRBV6-5
CDR3 protein: CASSRDRVDGYTF
CDR3 DNA: TGTGCCAGCAGTCGAGATAGGGTTGATGGCTACACCTTC

clone size: few
D gene: TRBD1
J gene: TRBJ2-7
V gene: TRBV19
CDR3 protein: CASSAGTVFPYEQYF
CDR3 DNA: TGTGCCAGTAGTGCCGGGACAGTTTTTCCCTACGAGCAGTACTTC

clone size: .
D gene: TRBD2
J gene: TRBJ2-3
V gene: TRBV5-1
CDR3 protein: CASSLEGTSGAQPQF
CDR3 DNA: TGCGCCAGCAGCTTGGAGGGGACTAGCGGGGCCCAGCCCCAGTTT

clone size: .
D gene: .
J gene: TRBJ1-6
V gene: TRBV9
CDR3 protein: CASSEGSSYNSPLHF
CDR3 DNA: TGTGCCAGCAGCGAGGGGAGCTCCTATAATTCACCCCTCCACTTT

clone size: .
D gene: .
J gene: TRBJ1-2
V gene: TRBV29-1
CDR3 protein: CSVVNPTNYGYTF
CDR3 DNA: TGCAGCGTTGTCAACCCGACGAACTATGGCTACACCTTC

clone size: .
D gene: TRBD2
J gene: TRBJ2-2
V gene: TRBV28
CDR3 protein: CASLHGGIAKRTGELFF
CDR3 DNA: TGTGCCAGCCTCCACGGGGGGATAGCTAAGAGGACCGGGGAGCTGTTTTTT

clone size: .
D gene: .
J gene: TRBJ2-7
V gene: TRBV7-3
CDR3 protein: CASRNQGRAYEQYF
CDR3 DNA: TGTGCCTCTCGGAACCAGGGCAGGGCTTACGAGCAGTACTTC

clone size: .
D gene: TRBD1
J gene: TRBJ2-7
V gene: TRBV11-3
CDR3 protein: CASSHAFPGTGPFYEQYF
CDR3 DNA: TGTGCCAGCAGCCATGCATTCCCCGGGACAGGGCCCTTCTACGAGCAGTACTTC

clone size: .
D gene: .
J gene: TRBJ1-6
V gene: TRBV6-6
CDR3 protein: CASSSGQSNSPLHF
CDR3 DNA: TGTGCCAGCAGCTCAGGACAGTCTAATTCACCCCTCCACTTT

clone size: once
D gene: .
J gene: TRBJ1-4
V gene: TRBV15
CDR3 protein: CATSRDGTATNEKLFF
CDR3 DNA: TGTGCCACCAGCAGAGACGGGACGGCTACTAATGAAAAACTGTTTTTT

clone size: .
D gene: .
J gene: TRBJ1-2
V gene: TRBV27
CDR3 protein: CASSPQQSKVSYGYTF
CDR3 DNA: TGTGCCAGCAGTCCTCAGCAGTCGAAGGTTAGCTATGGCTACACCTTC

clone size: .
D gene: TRBD1
J gene: TRBJ2-1
V gene: TRBV5-1
CDR3 protein: CASSWDRPLNEQFF
CDR3 DNA: TGCGCCAGCAGTTGGGACAGGCCCTTAAATGAGCAGTTCTTC

clone size: .
D gene: .
J gene: TRBJ2-7
V gene: TRBV19
CDR3 protein: CASSPHLGPYEQYF
CDR3 DNA: TGTGCCAGTAGTCCCCACTTGGGGCCCTACGAGCAGTACTTC

clone size: .
D gene: TRBD1
J gene: TRBJ2-5
V gene: TRBV7-6
CDR3 protein: CASSFTTGEKETQYF
CDR3 DNA: TGTGCCAGCAGCTTTACGACAGGGGAGAAGGAGACCCAGTACTTC

clone size: .
D gene: .
J gene: TRBJ1-5
V gene: TRBV6-5
CDR3 protein: CASSYSSGSNQPQHF
CDR3 DNA: TGTGCCAGCAGTTACTCCTCGGGATCGAATCAGCCCCAGCATTTT

clone size: .
D gene: .
J gene: TRBJ2-6
V gene: TRBV7-8
CDR3 protein: CASSLLLAQANVLTF
CDR3 DNA: TGTGCCAGCAGCTTATTGCTGGCCCAAGCCAACGTCCTGACTTTC

clone size: .
D gene: .
J gene: TRBJ1-3
V gene: TRBV28
CDR3 protein: CASSFFGGLDTIYF
CDR3 DNA: TGTGCCAGCAGTTTTTTTGGGGGCTTAGACACCATATATTTT